The 10 T cell receptor beta chains below all came from one sample that was sequenced in a study of cytomegalovirus exposure and HLA in healthy donors. Researchers ran the PCR with 60 Vbeta and 13 Jbeta primers. Clones were sequenced by immunoSEQ multiplex PCR, and TCRdb holds only the in-frame ones, with some missing. The sample contains more than 90,000 clones, around 84% of which appear only once. The sequencing sample was made of PBMCs. These receptors originate from a man under 40 in good health and CMV-seropositive.

The rearrangement links TRBV30 to TRBJ2-2, with 9 bases that match TRBD1. This CDR3 comprises 16 residues. Germline assignment: CDR1 GTSNPN and CDR2 SVGIG (reference sequence). The J segment lost 4 bases and the V segment lost 0 bases, leaving 6 bases of the junction unmatched. The CDR3 DNA reads TGTGCCTGGAGTGTTTCTGGACAGGGGCTCACCGGGGAGCTGTTTTTT. Residues: CAWSVSGQGLTGELFF.

The chain joins TRBV10-3 to TRBJ2-5, with TRBD2 matching over 8 bases. CDR3 length equals 15 residues. After removal of 3 bases from V and 1 base from J, the junction contained 4 bases not matched to a gene. CDR1 is ENHRY, CDR2 SYGVKD, per germline. Here the CDR3 DNA reads TGTGCCATCAGTGATACTACTAGCGGCCAAGAGACCCAGTACTTC. It codes for CAISDTTSGQETQYF.

This clone turned up a few times. The CDR3 is CASSPKEDGGGNYGYTF. CDR3 nucleotide sequence: TGTGCCAGCTCACCGAAAGAAGACGGCGGCGGTAACTATGGCTACACCTTC. This chain links TRBV18 with TRBJ1-2; D is unclear. Trimming removed 3 bases from V and 1 base from J, with 18 bases in between. CDR3 length equals 17 residues. Germline V gene data show CDR1 as KGHSH and CDR2 as LQKENI.

V is TRBV9 and J is TRBJ2-7; 9 nucleotides line up with TRBD1. This CDR3 is built from 14 residues. Losses at the gene ends were 1 base for V and 3 bases for J; bases not matched to a gene: 2. Germline V gene data show CDR1 as SGDLS and CDR2 as YYNGEE. The CDR3 is CASSVSGQGYEQYF. In DNA, the CDR3 is TGTGCCAGCAGCGTATCGGGACAGGGCTACGAGCAGTACTTC.

The genes are TRBV28 and TRBJ2-7; TRBD1 matches 7 bases. CDR3 length: 16 residues. In germline, CDR1 is MDHEN, CDR2 SYDVKM. Unmatched junction bases numbered 11, after V lost 6 bases and J lost 0 bases. CDR3 DNA: TGTGCCAGCAGATCTACAGGGGAAGGGTCCTCCTACGAGCAGTACTTC. This encodes CASRSTGEGSSYEQYF. The full variable domain, in which reference TRBV28 and TRBJ2-7 provide the parts outside the CDR3, is DVKVTQSSRYLVKRTGEKVFLECVQDMDHENMFWYRQDPGLGLRLIYFSYDVKMKEKGDIPEGYSVSREKKERFSLILESASTNQTSMYLCASRSTGEGSSYEQYFGPGTRLTVT.

V gene TRBV7-2 combines with J gene TRBJ2-3; 11 nucleotides agree with TRBD2. The CDR3 is 15 amino acids. CDR1 SGHTA and CDR2 FQGNSA come from the germline V gene. The junction had 1 base not matched to a gene; V was cut back by 1 base and J by 4 bases. CDR3 loop: CASSLDSGGADTQYF. DNA of the CDR3: TGTGCCAGCAGCTTAGATAGCGGGGGGGCAGATACGCAGTATTTT. Supplemented by reference TRBV7-2 and TRBJ2-3, the full variable domain reads GAGVSQSPSNKVTEKGKDVELRCDPISGHTALYWYRQSLGQGLEFLIYFQGNSAPDKSGLPSDRFSAERTGGSVSTLTIQRTQQEDSAVYLCASSLDSGGADTQYFGPGTRLTVL.

V is TRBV7-2 and J is TRBJ2-1, with D hard to call. Germline assignment: CDR1 SGHTA and CDR2 FQGNSA. Trimming cost V 2 bases and J 7 bases, with 12 bases left between them. CDR3 size: 14 residues. DNA of the CDR3: TGTGCCAGCAGCTTACTGGCAGGCCCTAATGAGCAGTTCTTC. This sequence encodes CASSLLAGPNEQFF.

Within the sample, this clone is large. The rearrangement joins TRBV6-5 to TRBJ2-1, with a possible D match to TRBD2 (6 bases). V was shortened by 0 bases and J by 6 bases, with 15 bases between the two germline ends. The CDR3 loop spans 16 amino acids. CDR1 is MNHEY and CDR2 is SVGAGI in the germline V gene. As DNA, the CDR3 is TGTGCCAGCAGTTACTCGATCCTAGCGTGGGCCAATGAGCAGTTCTTC. Amino acids: CASSYSILAWANEQFF.

This chain links TRBV11-2 with TRBJ1-1, with D perhaps TRBD1 (5 bases). From germline, CDR1 is SGHAT and CDR2 FQNNGV. Trimming took 1 base from V and 0 from J, leaving 15 bases between them. This CDR3 region has 17 residues. CDR3 protein: CASSLAIKGRMNTEAFF. In nucleotides, the CDR3 is TGTGCCAGCAGCTTAGCCATTAAGGGGCGCATGAACACTGAAGCTTTCTTT.

V gene TRBV5-6 combines with J gene TRBJ2-7, with D maybe TRBD1 (6 bases). This CDR3 region has 13 residues. With 4 bases removed from V and 6 bases from J, the gap between germline ends came to 14 bases. CDR1 SGHDT and CDR2 YYEEEE come from the germline V gene. The CDR3 region has the DNA TGTGCCAGCAGCCCTCAAGCCAGGGGCGAGCAGTACGTC. Its translation: CASSPQARGEQYV.